Presented here are 26 T cell receptor beta chains from one specimen sequenced in a study of identical twins. TCRdb redid the calling of the 5' RACE reads with MiXCR, one entry per CDR3 protein. The sample gives hundreds of thousands of distinct CDR3 sequences, approximately 9% of which show up once; about 5% is in the top ten. The specimen sequenced was memory (CD45RO+) T cells sorted from blood. Receptors were obtained from a woman aged 18-35 years in good health.

This clonotype was recorded many times. The chain uses TRBV20-1 and TRBJ1-2; the D gene is possibly TRBD1 (5 bases). The CDR3 covers 14 residues. The V end was cut by 0 bases, the J end by 4 bases, with 12 bases between. Germline V gene data show CDR1 as DFQATT and CDR2 as SNEGSKA (reference sequence). Here the CDR3 DNA reads TGCAGTGCTAGAGATCACGGGGGAGGCTATGGCTACACCTTC. Its protein is CSARDHGGGYGYTF.

This clonotype occurred a few times. The chain uses TRBV29-1 and TRBJ2-1; the match to TRBD1 covers 9 bases. The CDR3 is 17 amino acids. V lost 8 bases and J lost 2; bases outside the gene matches: 16. The V gene's germline CDR1 is SQVTM and CDR2 ANQGSEA. DNA for the CDR3: TGCAGCTGCCGGGGAGGAGCTCGGGACAGGGCCTACAATGAGCAGTTCTTC. It is translated as CSCRGGARDRAYNEQFF.

This clonotype has ten or more counts. The chain is built from TRBV10-2 and TRBJ2-1, with 9 bases that match TRBD1. The CDR3 has 15 residues. CDR1 WSHSY and CDR2 SAAADI come from the germline V gene. V was clipped by 2 bases and J by 8 bases; unmatched bases: 7. CDR3 protein: CASSEPGQGSYEQFF. DNA of the CDR3: TGCGCCAGCAGTGAGCCGGGACAGGGTAGTTATGAGCAGTTCTTC.

In its sample, this clonotype was seen a few times. V usage is TRBV5-8 and J usage is TRBJ1-1; D call uncertain. The V end lost 2 bases, the J end lost 1 base, and 18 bases lay between the germline ends. Germline CDR1 is SGHTS and CDR2 is YDEGEE. This CDR3 region has 17 residues. CDR3 residues: CASSFGRQEVENTEAFF. CDR3 in DNA: TGTGCCAGCAGCTTTGGGCGGCAGGAGGTAGAGAACACTGAAGCTTTCTTT.

This clonotype was observed many times. The gene calls are TRBV6-1 and TRBJ1-4; tentative D call: TRBD1 (5 bases). The CDR3 runs 13 residues. Germline CDR1 MNHNS, CDR2 SASEGT. Trimming cost V 7 bases and J 8 bases, with 14 bases left between them. The CDR3 region is CASTRAREEKLFF. The CDR3 coding sequence is TGTGCCAGCACCCGGGCCAGGGAGGAAAAACTGTTTTTT.

This clonotype was detected a few times. The V gene is TRBV6-1, the J gene TRBJ2-1, with D maybe TRBD2 (6 bases). With 6 bases removed from V and 5 bases from J, the gap between germline ends came to 11 bases. The CDR3 consists of 13 residues. Germline loops: CDR1 MNHNS, CDR2 SASEGT. The CDR3 region is CASRLQRDNEQFF. DNA for the CDR3: TGTGCCAGCAGACTTCAGCGGGACAATGAGCAGTTCTTC.

At least ten counts were recorded for this clonotype. The chain joins TRBV15 to TRBJ2-7, with D tentatively TRBD2 (5 bases). CDR1 is LNHNV and CDR2 is YYDKDF in the germline V gene (reference sequence). The V end lost 1 base, the J end lost 2 bases, and 12 bases lay between the germline ends. The CDR3 covers 15 residues. The CDR3 sequence is CATSRGSGGAYEQYF. Here the CDR3 DNA reads TGTGCCACCAGCAGAGGTTCTGGAGGCGCCTACGAGCAGTACTTC.

This clonotype has only a few counts. V and J are TRBV2 and TRBJ2-3; D gene unclear. Germline loops: CDR1 SNHLY, CDR2 FYNNEI. V shed 5 bases and J shed 2 bases, with 11 bases lying between them. The CDR3 spans 14 residues. The CDR3 spells CASSPDSYTDTQYF. The CDR3 region has the DNA TGTGCCAGCAGTCCAGATTCCTACACAGATACGCAGTATTTT.

The chain has TRBV9 and TRBJ1-1; D call uncertain. V shed 3 bases and J shed 0 bases, with 6 bases lying between them. CDR1 SGDLS and CDR2 YYNGEE come from the germline V gene. The CDR3 runs to 13 residues. CDR3 amino acids: CASSEWMNTEAFF. The CDR3 region has the DNA TGTGCCAGCAGCGAATGGATGAACACTGAAGCTTTCTTT.

This clonotype was counted ten times or more. The rearrangement uses TRBV7-6 and TRBJ2-2; D remains unclear. The CDR3 has 14 amino acids. V gave up 5 bases and J gave up 5 bases, with 12 bases separating them. The germline V gene encodes CDR1 SGHVS and CDR2 FNYEAQ. The chain's CDR3 is CASSRITRTGELFF. CDR3 in DNA: TGTGCCAGCAGCCGGATAACGAGAACCGGGGAGCTGTTTTTT.

In its sample, this clonotype was seen many times. J is TRBJ2-1 and V is TRBV12-3 or TRBV12-4; 9 bases line up with TRBD2. After removal of 3 bases from V and 1 base from J, the junction contained 10 bases not matched to a gene. The CDR3 runs 18 residues. CDR3 region: CASSFLAGEGASYNEQFF. The CDR3 DNA reads as TGTGCCAGCAGTTTCTTAGCGGGAGAAGGGGCGTCCTACAATGAGCAGTTCTTC.

The chain carries TRBV6-1 and TRBJ2-1, with a possible D match to TRBD2 (6 bases). The ends were cut back, 2 bases at V and 0 bases at J, with 11 bases in the middle. Germline-derived CDR1 and CDR2 are MNHNS and SASEGT. The CDR3 totals 16 residues. The CDR3 region has the DNA TGTGCCAGCAGTGAACGACTAGGGAGCTCCTACAATGAGCAGTTCTTC. Its translation is CASSERLGSSYNEQFF.

This clonotype was seen repeatedly, ten times or more. The V and J genes are TRBV27 and TRBJ2-3; the D gene could be TRBD1 or TRBD2 (5 bases each). Germline assignment: CDR1 MNHEY and CDR2 SMNVEV (reference sequence). The CDR3 has 13 amino acids. Trimming stripped 8 bases from V and 8 bases from J, with 17 bases between. DNA for the CDR3: TGTGCCAGCGGGGCCCTAGCCATTGGTACGCAGTATTTT. It encodes CASGALAIGTQYF.

The sample holds many counts of this clonotype. J is TRBJ1-1 and V is TRBV3-1; a possible D gene is TRBD1 (5 bases). The length of the CDR3 is 15 residues. Germline values: CDR1 LGHDT, CDR2 YNNKEL (reference sequence). V was trimmed by 1 base and J by 4 bases, leaving 13 bases between them. CDR3 in amino acids: CASSQGGAGGTEAFF. DNA for the CDR3: TGTGCCAGCAGCCAAGGAGGAGCGGGGGGCACTGAAGCTTTCTTT.

In nucleotides, the CDR3 is TGTGCCAGCAGCCAAGGGTCCGGGCTGGACTATGGCTACACCTTC. Residues: CASSQGSGLDYGYTF. The chain recombines TRBV14 with TRBJ1-2; no clear D. The V gene lost 1 base and the J gene lost 3 bases, with 12 bases spanning the gap. Germline CDR1 is SGHDN and CDR2 is FVKESK. This CDR3 has 15 residues. Full variable domain (rest looked up from reference TRBV14 and TRBJ1-2): EAGVTQFPSHSVIEKGQTVTLRCDPISGHDNLYWYRRVMGKEIKFLLHFVKESKQDESGMPNNRFLAERTGGTYSTLKVQPAELEDSGVYFCASSQGSGLDYGYTFGSGTRLTVV.

The chain joins TRBV20-1 to TRBJ2-7; D ambiguous. The CDR3 has 13 residues. Per the germline V gene, CDR1 is DFQATT and CDR2 is SNEGSKA (reference sequence). V was trimmed by 4 bases and J by 4 bases, leaving 14 bases between them. CDR3 protein: CSAMAPYGYEQYF. CDR3 coding DNA: TGCAGTGCTATGGCCCCATACGGATACGAGCAGTACTTC.

This rearrangement joins TRBV6-2 or TRBV6-3 to TRBJ2-6, with D hard to call. This CDR3 is built from 16 residues. Germline V gene data show CDR1 as MNHEY and CDR2 as SVGEGT. V shed 2 bases and J shed 0 bases, with 8 bases lying between them. CDR3 loop: CASSYRPVSGANVLTF. For the CDR3, the DNA is TGTGCCAGCAGTTACCGGCCCGTCTCTGGGGCCAACGTCCTGACTTTC.

This clonotype was observed at least ten times. The J gene is TRBJ2-1, the V gene TRBV3-1, with TRBD2 identical over 10 bases. The germline V gene has CDR1 LGHDT and CDR2 YNNKEL (reference sequence). Trimming took 4 bases from V and 6 from J; bases not matched to a gene: 6. The CDR3 extends over 15 amino acids. The CDR3 bases are TGTGCCAGCAGCCTTCGGACTAGCGGTATCAATGAGCAGTTCTTC. It specifies CASSLRTSGINEQFF.

This clonotype has a count of ten or more. V usage is TRBV20-1 and J usage is TRBJ1-6; weak D call: TRBD1 (6 bases). The CDR3 covers 16 residues. Germline V gene data show CDR1 as DFQATT and CDR2 as SNEGSKA (reference sequence). V was clipped by 7 bases and J by 3 bases, with 19 bases between them. CDR3 residues: CSVRRGGSYYNSPLHF. The CDR3 bases are TGCAGTGTCCGTCGGGGGGGCAGTTACTATAATTCACCCCTCCACTTT.

By sample share, this clonotype is medium-sized. This chain uses TRBV2 with TRBJ2-3; 8 nucleotides align to TRBD2. The trim removed 6 bases at V and 0 bases at J, leaving 5 bases unmatched. CDR1 and CDR2 from the germline V gene are SNHLY and FYNNEI. The CDR3 sequence is 15 residues long. Here the CDR3 reads CASSTPSGSTDTQYF. The CDR3 region has the DNA TGTGCCAGCAGCACGCCTAGCGGGAGCACAGATACGCAGTATTTT.

This clonotype has a count of ten or more. The V and J genes are TRBV5-1 and TRBJ1-1; no clear D. Germline-derived CDR1 and CDR2 are SGHRS and YFSETQ. This CDR3 comprises 15 residues. V was pared by 1 base and J by 2 bases, with 12 bases between. In DNA form, the CDR3 reads TGCGCCAGCAGCTTGTTGTCAGACTTTAACACTGAAGCTTTCTTT. Translated: CASSLLSDFNTEAFF.

This sequence joins TRBV11-2 and TRBJ2-7, with D possibly TRBD1 on 6 matching bases. With 2 bases removed from V and 7 bases from J, the gap between germline ends came to 18 bases. This CDR3 is 15 amino acids long. Per germline, CDR1 SGHAT and CDR2 FQNNGV. The CDR3 spells CASSLIRVGGGEQYF. CDR3 sequence (DNA): TGTGCCAGCAGCTTAATTCGGGTAGGGGGTGGAGAGCAGTACTTC. The full variable domain, its missing parts supplied by reference TRBV11-2 and TRBJ2-7, is EAGVAQSPRYKIIEKRQSVAFWCNPISGHATLYWYQQILGQGPKLLIQFQNNGVVDDSQLPKDRFSAERLKGVDSTLKIQPAKLEDSAVYLCASSLIRVGGGEQYFGPGTRLTVT.

The rearrangement joins TRBV20-1 to TRBJ2-1; TRBD2 aligns across 11 bases. The trim removed 6 bases at V and 9 bases at J, leaving 16 bases unmatched. Germline CDR1 DFQATT, CDR2 SNEGSKA (reference sequence). The CDR3 has 16 amino acids. CDR3 DNA: TGCAGTGCCCTCAGTTTAGCGGGAGGGCCTTATAGTGAGCAGTTCTTC. This codes for CSALSLAGGPYSEQFF.

This clonotype was seen a handful of times. This rearrangement joins TRBV5-1 to TRBJ2-3; D remains ambiguous. V lost 4 bases, J lost 0 bases, and 18 bases lay in between. Germline V gene data show CDR1 as SGHRS and CDR2 as YFSETQ. The CDR3 has 17 residues. Here the CDR3 reads CASSPGDRRGSTDTQYF. The CDR3 nucleotides read TGCGCCAGCAGCCCCGGAGATCGCCGAGGTAGCACAGATACGCAGTATTTT.

The table lists this clonotype with a few counts. The chain has TRBV2 and TRBJ2-5; 12 positions agree with TRBD2. The V and J ends lost 5 bases and 0 bases, in that order; junction bases with no gene match: 1. The CDR3 totals 15 residues. The germline V gene encodes CDR1 SNHLY and CDR2 FYNNEI. This CDR3 is CASSLAGGNQETQYF. The CDR3 region has the DNA TGTGCCAGCAGTCTAGCGGGGGGGAACCAAGAGACCCAGTACTTC.

In its sample, this clonotype was seen a few times. The chain employs TRBV11-3 and TRBJ2-3; D not resolved. The CDR3 is made up of 15 amino acids. Germline-derived CDR1 and CDR2 are SGHNT and YENEEA. V gave up 1 base and J gave up 3 bases, with 11 bases separating them. The CDR3 nucleotides are TGTGCCAGCAGCTTAGGAAGCGCGCAAACAGATACGCAGTATTTT. Translating gives CASSLGSAQTDTQYF.